This TCR beta chain comes out of a study of cytomegalovirus exposure and HLA in healthy donors. Germline loops: CDR1 SGHNT, CDR2 YYREEE (reference sequence). V trimming: 4 bases; J trimming: 5 bases; junction bases outside the gene matches: 8. The CDR3 consists of 15 residues. Vbeta (60) and Jbeta (13) primers were used in the PCR. Profiling relied on immunoSEQ multiplex PCR, and the TCRdb table lists in-frame clones only, not all of them. The sample's table shows some 200,000 clones. J is TRBJ2-5 and V is TRBV5-4; 10 positions match TRBD1. The receptor was derived from a woman in her late teens or twenties in good health and CMV-seropositive. Sequencing input: PBMCs. Written as DNA, the CDR3 is TGTGCCAGCAGCAAAACGACAGGGGGCCAGGAGACCCAGTACTTC. Its protein product is CASSKTTGGQETQYF.